This T cell receptor (beta chain) was observed in a study of cytomegalovirus exposure and HLA in healthy donors. Study-wide results and caveats: Several of the most significant clusters appeared, in a later analysis, to be linked to common viral pathogens. Among the CMV-associated chains, a few were confirmed in vitro as specific for CMV antigens.

In the case of this clone: What it binds is not known.

The PCR was carried out with 60 Vbeta primers and 13 Jbeta primers. Data came from immunoSEQ multiplex PCR; TCRdb stores just in-frame clones and leaves some out. The sample has 150,000 to 200,000 clones; around three quarters are singletons. The V gene end was trimmed by 6 bases and the J gene end by 1 base; junction bases not matched to a gene: 2. From germline, CDR1 is SGHRS and CDR2 YFSETQ. There are 14 residues in the CDR3. The sequenced sample consisted of PBMCs. This sequence joins TRBV5-1 and TRBJ2-2; 8 nucleotides align to TRBD1. This receptor was obtained from a man aged 30 to 45 in good health and CMV-seronegative. Written as DNA, the CDR3 is TGCGCCAGCACCGGACAGGGGAACACCGGGGAGCTGTTTTTT. This gives the protein CASTGQGNTGELFF.